These 10 T cell receptor beta chains were all obtained from the same sample, sequenced in a study of cytomegalovirus exposure and HLA in healthy donors. The study ran its PCR with 60 Vbeta and 13 Jbeta primers. The repertoire was sequenced with immunoSEQ multiplex PCR; TCRdb's copy has only in-frame clones and lacks some. The sample includes about 180,000 clones, approximately 80% seen only once; the top ten take about 1.6%. Sequenced material: PBMCs. The receptor source for this set is a man aged 18 to 29 in good health and CMV-seronegative.

V and J are TRBV18 and TRBJ1-1; TRBD1 agrees at 9 bases. This CDR3 spans 14 amino acids. After removal of 3 bases from V and 4 bases from J, the junction contained 3 bases not matched to a gene. Germline V gene data show CDR1 as KGHSH and CDR2 as LQKENI. As DNA, the CDR3 is TGTGCCAGCTCACCTCAGGGACAGGGCACTGAAGCTTTCTTT. It specifies CASSPQGQGTEAFF.

The chain has TRBV28 and TRBJ1-2; TRBD1 aligns across 9 bases. The CDR3 is 16 residues long. V was clipped by 7 bases and J by 0 bases; unmatched bases: 9. Germline CDR1 and CDR2: MDHEN and SYDVKM. The CDR3 sequence is CASTERDRESNYGYTF. The CDR3 DNA sequence: TGTGCCAGCACCGAACGGGACAGGGAGTCTAACTATGGCTACACCTTC.

As concerns this clone: The same CDR3 can be traced to other DNA sequences in this sample. The CDR3 region has the DNA TGTGCCAGCAGTAGGGTAGCGGATCGGTCACCCCTCCACTTT. Its translation: CASSRVADRSPLHF. The chain carries TRBV2 and TRBJ1-6; D is unresolved. Germline CDR1 reads SNHLY; CDR2 reads FYNNEI. The CDR3 sequence is 14 residues long. Trimming took 5 bases from V and 10 from J, leaving 15 bases between them.

This chain connects TRBV7-9 to TRBJ2-1, with no clear D. CDR1 SEHNR and CDR2 FQNEAQ come from the germline V gene (reference sequence). The V end lost 5 bases, the J end lost 8 bases, and 16 bases lay between the germline ends. CDR3 length: 14 residues. This CDR3 reads CASSRGLVLDEQFF. The CDR3, as DNA: TGTGCCAGCAGCCGCGGTTTGGTGTTGGATGAGCAGTTCTTC.

This chain connects TRBV6-6 to TRBJ1-4; D is unresolved. Trimming pared 6 bases from V and 0 bases from J, leaving 8 bases between. Germline CDR1 reads MNHNY; CDR2 reads SVGAGI (reference sequence). The CDR3 spans 14 residues. The CDR3 DNA sequence: TGTGCCAGCAGCCCCAGTGCAACTAATGAAAAACTGTTTTTT. Protein product: CASSPSATNEKLFF.

The V and J genes are TRBV10-2 and TRBJ2-7; maybe TRBD2 (6 bases). The CDR3 loop spans 13 amino acids. Looked up from germline, CDR1 is WSHSY and CDR2 is SAAADI. The V gene lost 5 bases and the J gene lost 4 bases, with 12 bases spanning the gap. The CDR3: CASSTNRGYEQYF. In DNA, the CDR3 is TGCGCCAGCAGTACCAACCGGGGGTACGAGCAGTACTTC.

This sequence joins TRBV29-1 and TRBJ1-2, with 9 nucleotides matching TRBD1. The V and J ends lost 6 bases and 6 bases, in that order; junction bases with no gene match: 8. The CDR3 is 13 amino acids. Germline CDR1 is SQVTM and CDR2 is ANQGSEA. Here the CDR3 DNA reads TGCAGCGTCGTGTCCCGGGACAGGGATGGCTACACCTTC. This translates into CSVVSRDRDGYTF.

This clone was seen a handful of times. The chain uses TRBV5-1 and TRBJ1-1; possible D gene TRBD1, 6 bases. CDR3 length: 15 residues. Per germline, CDR1 SGHRS and CDR2 YFSETQ. The V and J ends lost 2 bases and 0 bases respectively, with 11 bases between them. The CDR3 DNA reads TGCGCCAGCAGCTTTGGCGGGGGGCTGAACACTGAAGCTTTCTTT. Translating it yields CASSFGGGLNTEAFF.

The gene calls are TRBV7-3 and TRBJ2-2; 10 nucleotides agree with TRBD1. V lost 5 bases and J lost 6; bases outside the gene matches: 9. CDR3 length equals 16 residues. CDR1 is SGHTA and CDR2 is FQGTGA in the germline V gene. CDR3 sequence reads: CASSRQTGGKAGELFF. DNA for the CDR3: TGTGCCAGCAGCCGCCAGACAGGGGGCAAGGCCGGGGAGCTGTTTTTT.

This chain connects TRBV2 to TRBJ2-1; no clear D. The CDR3 loop spans 15 amino acids. Germline-derived CDR1 and CDR2 are SNHLY and FYNNEI. Trimming shortened V by 3 bases and J by 2 bases, and 11 bases separated the two germline ends. The CDR3 protein is CASSDSASTYNEQFF. The DNA of the CDR3 is TGTGCCAGCAGTGATTCGGCTAGTACCTACAATGAGCAGTTCTTC.